Sequencing of this T cell receptor beta chain was carried out in a study of blood T cell repertoires in COVID-19. Study-level information: The study drew acute and convalescent COVID-19 samples from the United States, Italy and Spain. Nucleic acid was either cDNA or gDNA, and it came from T cells, B-cell-depleted T cells, or PBMCs.

In the study's own analysis: Using reference gene primer amplification, nucleated cell counts were estimated. TCRdb's copy holds only in-frame clones and misses some; the assay was immunoSEQ multiplex PCR. That table is the source of V, J and clone size, and D and trimming were worked out from the DNA. The data contain 100,000 to 150,000 clones, roughly 79% of them singletons. The CDR3 runs to 14 residues. Germline V gene lookup returns CDR1 MDHEN and CDR2 SYDVKM. The V and J ends lost 6 bases and 2 bases, in that order; junction bases with no gene match: 5. The sequence came from a human donor in a cohort sampled during active COVID-19. Material for sequencing was peripheral blood. The chain recombines TRBV28 with TRBJ1-2; 8 nucleotides agree with TRBD1. The CDR3 region is CASSVRQGNYGYTF. In nucleotides, the CDR3 is TGTGCCAGCAGCGTCCGACAGGGGAACTATGGCTACACCTTC.